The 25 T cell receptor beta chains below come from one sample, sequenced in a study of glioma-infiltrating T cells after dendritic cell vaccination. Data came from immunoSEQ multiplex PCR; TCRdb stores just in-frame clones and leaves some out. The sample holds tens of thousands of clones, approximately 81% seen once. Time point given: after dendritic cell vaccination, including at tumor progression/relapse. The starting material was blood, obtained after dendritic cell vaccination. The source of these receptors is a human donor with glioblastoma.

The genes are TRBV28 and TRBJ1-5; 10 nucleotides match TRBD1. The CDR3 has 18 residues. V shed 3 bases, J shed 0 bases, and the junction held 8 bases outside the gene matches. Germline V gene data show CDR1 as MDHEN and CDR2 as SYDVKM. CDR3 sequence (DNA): TGTGCCAGCAGTTTTAGTGGGACAGGGGTTCTTAGCAATCAGCCCCAGCATTTT. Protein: CASSFSGTGVLSNQPQHF.

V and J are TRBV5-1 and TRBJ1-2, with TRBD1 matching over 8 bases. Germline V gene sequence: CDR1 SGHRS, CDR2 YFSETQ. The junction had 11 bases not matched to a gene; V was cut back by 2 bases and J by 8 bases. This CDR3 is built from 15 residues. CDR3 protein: CASSLRRDRPGGYTF. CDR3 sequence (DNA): TGCGCCAGCAGCTTACGCCGGGACAGGCCAGGGGGCTACACCTTC. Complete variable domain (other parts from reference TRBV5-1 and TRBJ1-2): KAGVTQTPRYLIKTRGQQVTLSCSPISGHRSVSWYQQTPGQGLQFLFEYFSETQRNKGNFPGRFSGRQFSNSRSEMNVSTLELGDSALYLCASSLRRDRPGGYTFGSGTRLTVV.

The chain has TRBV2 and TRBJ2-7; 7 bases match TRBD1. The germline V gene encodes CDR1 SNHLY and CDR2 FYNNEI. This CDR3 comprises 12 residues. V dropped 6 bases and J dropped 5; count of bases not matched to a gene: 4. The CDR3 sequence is CASRTGFDEQYF. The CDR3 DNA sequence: TGTGCCAGCAGGACAGGGTTCGACGAGCAGTACTTC.

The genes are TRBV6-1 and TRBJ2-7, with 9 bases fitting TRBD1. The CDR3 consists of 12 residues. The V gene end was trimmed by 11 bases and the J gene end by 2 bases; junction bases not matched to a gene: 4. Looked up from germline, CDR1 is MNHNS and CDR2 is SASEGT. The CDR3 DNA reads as TGTGCCGGCGGGACAGGGACCTACGAGCAGTACTTC. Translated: CAGGTGTYEQYF.

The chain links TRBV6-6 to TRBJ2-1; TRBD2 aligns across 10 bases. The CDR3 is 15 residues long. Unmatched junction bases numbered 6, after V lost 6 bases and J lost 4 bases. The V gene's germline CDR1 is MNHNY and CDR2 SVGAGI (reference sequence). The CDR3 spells CASSNSGGMYNEQFF. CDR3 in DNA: TGTGCCAGCAGCAATAGCGGGGGGATGTACAATGAGCAGTTCTTC.

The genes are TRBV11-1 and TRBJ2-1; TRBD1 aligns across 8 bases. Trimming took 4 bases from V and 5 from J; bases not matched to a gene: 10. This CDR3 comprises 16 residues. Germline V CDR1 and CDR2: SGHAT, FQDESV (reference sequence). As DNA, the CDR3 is TGTGCCAGCAGCTCGCGGACAGGGCTAACTAACAATGAGCAGTTCTTC. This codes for CASSSRTGLTNNEQFF.

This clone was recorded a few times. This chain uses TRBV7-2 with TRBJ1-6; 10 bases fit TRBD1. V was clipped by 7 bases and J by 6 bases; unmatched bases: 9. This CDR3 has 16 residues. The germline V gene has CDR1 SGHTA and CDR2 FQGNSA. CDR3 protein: CASTTPRTGGNSPLHF. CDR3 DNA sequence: TGTGCCAGCACCACCCCTAGGACAGGGGGTAATTCACCCCTCCACTTT.

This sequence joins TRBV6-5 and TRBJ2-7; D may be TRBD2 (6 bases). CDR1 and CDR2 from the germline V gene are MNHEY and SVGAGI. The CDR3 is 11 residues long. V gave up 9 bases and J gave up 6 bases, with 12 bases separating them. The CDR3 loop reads CASGTPGEQYF. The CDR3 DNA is TGTGCCAGTGGGACTCCAGGCGAGCAGTACTTC.

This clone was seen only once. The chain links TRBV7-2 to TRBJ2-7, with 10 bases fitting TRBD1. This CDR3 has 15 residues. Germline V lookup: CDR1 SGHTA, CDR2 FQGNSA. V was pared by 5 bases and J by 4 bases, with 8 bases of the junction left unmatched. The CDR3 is CASSHRGTGAYEQYF. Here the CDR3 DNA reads TGTGCCAGCAGCCACCGCGGGACAGGGGCTTACGAGCAGTACTTC.

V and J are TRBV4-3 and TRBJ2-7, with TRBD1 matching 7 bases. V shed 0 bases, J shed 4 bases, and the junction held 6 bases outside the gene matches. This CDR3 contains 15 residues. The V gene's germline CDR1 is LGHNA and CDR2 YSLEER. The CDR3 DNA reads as TGCGCCAGCAGCCAAGATCGTAACAGGGGATACGAGCAGTACTTC. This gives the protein CASSQDRNRGYEQYF.

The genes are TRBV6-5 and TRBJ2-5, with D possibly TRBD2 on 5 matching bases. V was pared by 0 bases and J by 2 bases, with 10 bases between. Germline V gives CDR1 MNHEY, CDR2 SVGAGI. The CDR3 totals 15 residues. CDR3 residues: CASSYSTAGQETQYF. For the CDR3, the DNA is TGTGCCAGCAGTTACTCGACGGCGGGTCAAGAGACCCAGTACTTC.

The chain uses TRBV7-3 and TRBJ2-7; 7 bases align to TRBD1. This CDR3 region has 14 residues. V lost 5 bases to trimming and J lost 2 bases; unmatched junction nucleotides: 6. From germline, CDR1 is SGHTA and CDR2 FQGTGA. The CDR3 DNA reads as TGTGCCAGCAGCCCCGGACAGGCTACCTACGAGCAGTACTTC. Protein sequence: CASSPGQATYEQYF.

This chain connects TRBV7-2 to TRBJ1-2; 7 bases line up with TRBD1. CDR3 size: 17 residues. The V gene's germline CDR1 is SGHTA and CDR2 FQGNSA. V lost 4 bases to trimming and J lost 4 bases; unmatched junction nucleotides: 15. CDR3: CASSSTYGQASIYGYTF. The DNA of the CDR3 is TGTGCCAGCAGCTCAACCTACGGACAGGCGTCCATCTATGGCTACACCTTC.

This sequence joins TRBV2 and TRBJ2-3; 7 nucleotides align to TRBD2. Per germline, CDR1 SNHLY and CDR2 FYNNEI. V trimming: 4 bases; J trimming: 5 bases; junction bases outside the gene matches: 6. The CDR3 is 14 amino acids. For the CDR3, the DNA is TGTGCCAGCAGTGCCGAACTAGCGTTAGATACGCAGTATTTT. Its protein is CASSAELALDTQYF. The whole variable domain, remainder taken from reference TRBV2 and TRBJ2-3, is EPEVTQTPSHQVTQMGQEVILRCVPISNHLYFYWYRQILGQKVEFLVSFYNNEISEKSEIFDDQFSVERPDGSNFTLKIRSTKLEDSAMYFCASSAELALDTQYFGPGTRLTVL.

The CDR3 region is CAWNSGRGHMGNQPQHF. The CDR3 DNA is TGTGCCTGGAATTCAGGTAGAGGGCATATGGGCAATCAGCCCCAGCATTTT. The V call is TRBV30, the J call TRBJ1-5; D uncertain. The CDR3 contains 17 residues. V was cut by 4 bases and J by 2 bases, with 21 bases left in between. Germline-derived CDR1 and CDR2 are GTSNPN and SVGIG (reference sequence).

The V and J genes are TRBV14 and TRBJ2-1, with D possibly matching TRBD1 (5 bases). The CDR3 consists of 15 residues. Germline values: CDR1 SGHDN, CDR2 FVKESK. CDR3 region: CAAAKTAGLNNEQFF. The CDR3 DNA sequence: TGTGCAGCAGCCAAGACCGCAGGGTTGAACAATGAGCAGTTCTTC. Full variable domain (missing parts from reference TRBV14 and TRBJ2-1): EAGVTQFPSHSVIEKGQTVTLRCDPISGHDNLYWYRRVMGKEIKFLLHFVKESKQDESGMPNNRFLAERTGGTYSTLKVQPAELEDSGVYFCAAAKTAGLNNEQFFGPGTRLTVL.

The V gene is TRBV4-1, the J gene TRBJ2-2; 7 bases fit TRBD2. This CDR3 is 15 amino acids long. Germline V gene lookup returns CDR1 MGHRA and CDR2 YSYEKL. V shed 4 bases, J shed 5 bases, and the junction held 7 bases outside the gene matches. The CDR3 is CASSPTGTITGELFF. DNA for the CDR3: TGCGCCAGCAGCCCCACTGGGACTATAACCGGGGAGCTGTTTTTT.

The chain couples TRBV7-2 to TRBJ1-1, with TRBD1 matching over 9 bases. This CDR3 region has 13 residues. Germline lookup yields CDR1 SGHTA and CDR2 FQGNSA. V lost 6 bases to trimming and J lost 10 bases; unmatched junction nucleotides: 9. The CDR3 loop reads CASRTGTGRRAFF. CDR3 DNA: TGTGCCAGCAGGACCGGGACAGGGAGGCGAGCTTTCTTT.

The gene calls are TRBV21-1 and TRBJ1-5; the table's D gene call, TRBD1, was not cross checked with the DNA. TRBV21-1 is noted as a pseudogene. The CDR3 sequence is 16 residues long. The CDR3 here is CASLGQSSYSNQPQHF. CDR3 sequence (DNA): TGTGCCAGCTTGGGGCAGTCCTCCTATAGCAATCAGCCCCAGCATTTT.

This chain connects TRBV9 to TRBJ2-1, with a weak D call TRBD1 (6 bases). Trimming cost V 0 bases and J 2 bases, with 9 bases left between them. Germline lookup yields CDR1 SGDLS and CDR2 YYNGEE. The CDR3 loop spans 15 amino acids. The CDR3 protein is CASSVAGQPYNEQFF. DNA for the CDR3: TGTGCCAGCAGCGTAGCAGGACAGCCCTACAATGAGCAGTTCTTC.

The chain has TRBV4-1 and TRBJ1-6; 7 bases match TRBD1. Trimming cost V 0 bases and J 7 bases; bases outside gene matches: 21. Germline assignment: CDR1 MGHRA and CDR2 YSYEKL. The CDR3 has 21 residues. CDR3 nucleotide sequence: TGCGCCAGCAGCCAAGACTACAGGGGAGGCCATCCCGACCTAATAAATTCACCCCTCCACTTT. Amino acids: CASSQDYRGGHPDLINSPLHF.

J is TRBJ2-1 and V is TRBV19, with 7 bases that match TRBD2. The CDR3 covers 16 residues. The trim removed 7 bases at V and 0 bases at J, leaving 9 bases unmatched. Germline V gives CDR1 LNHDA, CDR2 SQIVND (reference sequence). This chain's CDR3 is CASTGPASGSYNEQFF. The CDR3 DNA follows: TGTGCCAGTACCGGGCCAGCTAGCGGCTCCTACAATGAGCAGTTCTTC.

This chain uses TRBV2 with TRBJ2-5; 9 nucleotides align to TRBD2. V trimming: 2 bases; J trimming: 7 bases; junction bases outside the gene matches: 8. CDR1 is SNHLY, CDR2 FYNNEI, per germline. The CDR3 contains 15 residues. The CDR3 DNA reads TGTGCCAGCAGTGAAACTAGCGGGTCCCCGGGGACCCAGTACTTC. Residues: CASSETSGSPGTQYF.

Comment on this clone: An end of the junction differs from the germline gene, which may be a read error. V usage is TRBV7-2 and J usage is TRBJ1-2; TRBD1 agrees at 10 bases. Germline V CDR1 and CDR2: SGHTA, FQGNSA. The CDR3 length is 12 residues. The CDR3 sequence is CVSRGTGVGYTF. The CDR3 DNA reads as TGTGTCAGCAGGGGGACAGGGGTTGGCTACACCTTC.

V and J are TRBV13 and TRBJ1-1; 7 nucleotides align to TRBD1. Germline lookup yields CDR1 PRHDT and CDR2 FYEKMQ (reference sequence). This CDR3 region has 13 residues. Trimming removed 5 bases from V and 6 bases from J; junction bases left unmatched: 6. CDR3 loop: CASSPRQGSEAFF. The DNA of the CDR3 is TGTGCCAGCAGCCCACGACAGGGCTCTGAAGCTTTCTTT.